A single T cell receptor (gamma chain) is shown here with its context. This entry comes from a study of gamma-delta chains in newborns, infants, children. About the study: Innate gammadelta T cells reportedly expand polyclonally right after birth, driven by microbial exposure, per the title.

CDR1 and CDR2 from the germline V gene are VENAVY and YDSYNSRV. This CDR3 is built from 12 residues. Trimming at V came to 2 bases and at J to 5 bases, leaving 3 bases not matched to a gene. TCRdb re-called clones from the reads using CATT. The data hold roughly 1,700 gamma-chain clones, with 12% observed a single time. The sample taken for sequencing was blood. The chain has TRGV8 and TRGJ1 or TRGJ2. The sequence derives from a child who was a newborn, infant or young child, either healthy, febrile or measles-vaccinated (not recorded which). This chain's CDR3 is CATWDTDYKKLF. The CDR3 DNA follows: TGTGCCACCTGGGATACGGATTATAAGAAACTCTTT.